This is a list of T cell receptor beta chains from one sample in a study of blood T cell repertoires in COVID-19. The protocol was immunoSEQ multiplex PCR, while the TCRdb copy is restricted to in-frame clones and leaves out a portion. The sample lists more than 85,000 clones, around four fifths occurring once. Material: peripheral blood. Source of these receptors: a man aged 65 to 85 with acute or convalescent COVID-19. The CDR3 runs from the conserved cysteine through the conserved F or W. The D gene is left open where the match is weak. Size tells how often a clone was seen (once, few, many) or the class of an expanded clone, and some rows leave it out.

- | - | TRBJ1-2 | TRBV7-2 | TGTGCCAGCAGCGCCGGACAGCGCTATGGCTACACCTTC | CASSAGQRYGYTF
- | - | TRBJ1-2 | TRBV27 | TGTGCCAGCAGTTTATCGGGGGCAGTAGGGTATGGCTACACCTTC | CASSLSGAVGYGYTF
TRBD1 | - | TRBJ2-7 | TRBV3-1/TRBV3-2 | TGTGCCAGCAGCGGATTTCAGGGGGACGAGCAGTACTTC | CASSGFQGDEQYF
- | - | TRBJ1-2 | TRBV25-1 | TGTGCCAGCAGCGAGGGAGCTAACTATGGCTACACCTTC | CASSEGANYGYTF
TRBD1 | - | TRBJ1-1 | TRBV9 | TGTGCCAGCAGTATTTCGATCGACAGGGACACTGAAGCTTTCTTT | CASSISIDRDTEAFF
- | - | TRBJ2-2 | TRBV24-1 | TGTGCCACCACCCACTCCACCGGGGAGCTGTTTTTT | CATTHSTGELFF
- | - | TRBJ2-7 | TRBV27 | TGTGCCAGCATGGGGGACACCTCAGGGAATTCCTACGAGCAGTACTTC | CASMGDTSGNSYEQYF
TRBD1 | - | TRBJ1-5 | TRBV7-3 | TGTGCCAGCAGCCTAGACAGGGGGAATCAGCCCCAGCATTTT | CASSLDRGNQPQHF
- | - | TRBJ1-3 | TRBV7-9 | TGTGCCAGCAGCTTAACAGGGTCTGGAAACACCATATATTTT | CASSLTGSGNTIYF
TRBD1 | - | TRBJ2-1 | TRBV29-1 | TGCAGCGGTGACAGGGGGATGGTCAATGAGCAGTTCTTC | CSGDRGMVNEQFF
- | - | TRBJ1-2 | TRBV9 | TGTGCCAGCAGCCCCTGGAGGGATGGCTACACCTTC | CASSPWRDGYTF
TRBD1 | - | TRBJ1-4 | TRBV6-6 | TGTGCCAGCAGTCCCCCGGGACAGGGACTAGTAGGCACTAATGAAAAACTGTTTTTT | CASSPPGQGLVGTNEKLFF
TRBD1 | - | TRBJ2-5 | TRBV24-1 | TGTGCCACCCAGGGTGACAGGGTGGGGGCCCAGTACTTC | CATQGDRVGAQYF
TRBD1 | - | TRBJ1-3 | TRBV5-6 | TGTGCCAGCAGCCTTACAGGGGTTGGAAACACCATATATTTT | CASSLTGVGNTIYF
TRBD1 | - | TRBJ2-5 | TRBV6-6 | TGTGCCAGCAGGACAGGGGTCCAAGAGACCCAGTACTTC | CASRTGVQETQYF
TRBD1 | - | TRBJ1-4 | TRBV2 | TGTGCCAGCAGATTGGACAGGGGCTCATTTTCTGAAAAACTGTTTTTT | CASRLDRGSFSEKLFF
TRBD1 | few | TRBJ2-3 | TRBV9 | TGTGCCAGCAGCGTAGCTTTAGGGACAGGGGGGCGGAGGAAGCCAGATACGCAGTATTTT | CASSVALGTGGRRKPDTQYF
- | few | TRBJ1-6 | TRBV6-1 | TGTGCCAGCAGTGAACTCTCCAGGGTAAATTCACCCCTCCACTTT | CASSELSRVNSPLHF
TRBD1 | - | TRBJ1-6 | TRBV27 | TGTGCCAGCAAGCCGGGACAGGGAGTTTATAATTCACCCCTCCACTTT | CASKPGQGVYNSPLHF
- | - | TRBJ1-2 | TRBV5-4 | TGTGCCAGCAGCTTAGCTGTTAACTCCGCCACTCCCTATGGCTACACCTTC | CASSLAVNSATPYGYTF
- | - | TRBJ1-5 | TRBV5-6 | TGTGCCAGCAGCTTGGGATCGATAGGAGGATCACAGCATTTT | CASSLGSIGGSQHF
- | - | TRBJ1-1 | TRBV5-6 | TGTGCCAGCAGCTTCTCCGGGAACACTGAAGCTTTCTTT | CASSFSGNTEAFF
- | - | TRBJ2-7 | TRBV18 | TGTGCCAGCTCACCCCCCGGGGTCGGAGAGCAGTACTTC | CASSPPGVGEQYF
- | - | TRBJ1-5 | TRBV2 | TGTGCCAGCAGGATTGAAACACGACAGCCCCAGCATTTT | CASRIETRQPQHF
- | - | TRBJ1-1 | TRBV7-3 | TGTGCCAGCAGCTCTGGAGGACACACTGAAGCTTTCTTT | CASSSGGHTEAFF
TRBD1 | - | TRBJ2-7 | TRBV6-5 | TGTGCCAGCACCAGGACAGGAGTTTACGAGCAGTACTTC | CASTRTGVYEQYF
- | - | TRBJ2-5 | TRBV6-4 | TGTGCCAGCAGTGACCTTGAGGGAGAGACCCAGTACTTC | CASSDLEGETQYF
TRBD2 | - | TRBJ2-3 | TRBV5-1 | TGCGCCAGCAGCTTGACCTCTCAGCGGGGGGGCCAAGATACGCAGTATTTT | CASSLTSQRGGQDTQYF
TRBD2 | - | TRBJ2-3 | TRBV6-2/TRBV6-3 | TGTGCCAGCAGTTACTGGACGGGGGGTACAGATACGCAGTATTTT | CASSYWTGGTDTQYF
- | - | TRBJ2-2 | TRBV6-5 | TGTGCCAGCAGGCGGACTGCGCCCGGGGAGCTGTTTTTT | CASRRTAPGELFF